Presented here are 19 T cell receptor beta chains from one specimen sequenced in a study of beta chain features in type 1 diabetes. Every isolated RNA sample was fully reverse transcribed, so sequencing captured expressed TCRB transcripts. Method: immunoSEQ multiplex PCR; TCRdb's copy keeps in-frame clones and lacks some. This sample carries about 150,000 clones, under 9.5% of them seen once, and the ten largest clones take 0.65%. Source material: central memory CD4+ T cells from blood. Every receptor here comes from a man aged 18 to 35 in good health.

A few counts support this clone. The V and J genes are TRBV30 and TRBJ2-1; 14 nucleotides line up with TRBD2. The CDR3 extends over 16 amino acids. V lost 1 base and J lost 7; bases outside the gene matches: 6. Germline CDR1 GTSNPN, CDR2 SVGIG (reference sequence). CDR3 in amino acids: CAWSGLGTSGRNEQFF. The CDR3 DNA reads as TGTGCCTGGAGTGGCTTAGGGACTAGCGGGAGAAATGAGCAGTTCTTC.

The V and J genes are TRBV27 and TRBJ1-2; D possibly corresponds to TRBD1 (5 bases). V lost 5 bases and J lost 8, with 15 bases in between. CDR1 is MNHEY and CDR2 is SMNVEV in the germline V gene (reference sequence). The CDR3 totals 13 residues. CDR3 loop: CASSLRAGKGYTF. DNA for the CDR3: TGTGCCAGCAGTCTAAGGGCAGGGAAGGGCTACACCTTC.

The genes are TRBV5-1 and TRBJ1-1; D remains unclear. This CDR3 has 13 residues. Germline CDR1 reads SGHRS; CDR2 reads YFSETQ. V was clipped by 7 bases and J by 2 bases, with 12 bases between them. The CDR3 reads CASAPLGNTEAFF. CDR3 nucleotide sequence: TGCGCCAGCGCCCCCCTTGGCAACACTGAAGCTTTCTTT.

This clone has a handful of counts. CDR3 sequence reads: CAWSRDSYEQYF. Written as DNA, the CDR3 is TGTGCCTGGAGTAGGGACAGCTACGAGCAGTACTTC. The chain has TRBV30 and TRBJ2-7; 7 bases map to TRBD1. The length of the CDR3 is 12 residues. V trimming: 2 bases; J trimming: 3 bases; junction bases outside the gene matches: 1. The germline gives CDR1 GTSNPN, CDR2 SVGIG (reference sequence).

CDR3 coding DNA: TGTGCCAGCAGCCCGACAGGGCATACGCAGTATTTT. Translated, it gives CASSPTGHTQYF. The chain has TRBV27 and TRBJ2-3; 7 bases are shared with TRBD1. The CDR3 is 12 residues long. Per the germline V gene, CDR1 is MNHEY and CDR2 is SMNVEV (reference sequence). V shed 6 bases, J shed 7 bases, and the junction held 4 bases outside the gene matches.

This chain connects TRBV2 to TRBJ2-5; 10 nucleotides agree with TRBD2. The CDR3 length is 16 residues. The junction had 14 bases not matched to a gene; V was cut back by 6 bases and J by 7 bases. Germline lookup yields CDR1 SNHLY and CDR2 FYNNEI. CDR3 loop: CASRNLAGVQGGTQYF. The CDR3 nucleotides are TGTGCCAGCAGGAACCTAGCGGGAGTCCAAGGCGGGACCCAGTACTTC.

In this sample, this clone turned up a few times. V and J are TRBV4-1 and TRBJ2-7, with 9 bases that match TRBD1. Per germline, CDR1 MGHRA and CDR2 YSYEKL. J gave up 3 bases and V 1 base, and 10 bases lay outside the gene matches. This CDR3 is built from 17 residues. The CDR3 reads CASSQVTGGASSYEQYF. CDR3 DNA sequence: TGCGCCAGCAGCCAAGTCACAGGGGGCGCTTCTAGCTACGAGCAGTACTTC.

There are a few counts of this clone. The rearrangement uses TRBV11-1 and TRBJ2-7; 7 bases align to TRBD1. The CDR3 runs 14 residues. The germline gives CDR1 SGHAT, CDR2 FQDESV (reference sequence). The J segment lost 4 bases and the V segment lost 5 bases, leaving 8 bases of the junction unmatched. In DNA form, the CDR3 reads TGTGCCAGCAGCGCCCGGGACAGACTGTACGAGCAGTACTTC. Amino acid sequence: CASSARDRLYEQYF.

This chain connects TRBV11-1 to TRBJ2-7; TRBD2 aligns across 9 bases. CDR3 length: 14 residues. With V trimmed by 3 bases and J by 4 bases, 4 bases remained unmatched. CDR1 SGHAT and CDR2 FQDESV come from the germline V gene (reference sequence). This CDR3 reads CASSFGLAGYEQYF. The CDR3 region has the DNA TGTGCCAGCAGCTTCGGGCTAGCGGGGTACGAGCAGTACTTC.

In nucleotides, the CDR3 is TGTGCCTGGAGTGTGGGGACTAGGGGGTACAATGAGCAGTTCTTC. This gives the protein CAWSVGTRGYNEQFF. This chain uses TRBV30 with TRBJ2-1; 8 bases map to TRBD2. The CDR3 is 15 residues long. J was trimmed by 4 bases and V by 0 bases; bases with no gene match: 5. Germline CDR1 GTSNPN, CDR2 SVGIG (reference sequence).

This chain uses TRBV28 with TRBJ1-1; possibly TRBD1 for D (6 bases). In germline, CDR1 is MDHEN, CDR2 SYDVKM. Trimming removed 2 bases at V and 4 bases at J, with 11 bases between. The CDR3 sequence is 14 residues long. The CDR3 protein is CASSLGGASTEAFF. CDR3 nucleotides: TGTGCCAGCAGTTTAGGGGGGGCGTCCACTGAAGCTTTCTTT.

Only a few counts were recorded for this clone. The chain links TRBV30 to TRBJ2-3; 9 bases align to TRBD1. V was clipped by 4 bases and J by 1 base; unmatched bases: 9. The CDR3 runs to 16 residues. The V gene's germline CDR1 is GTSNPN and CDR2 SVGIG (reference sequence). The CDR3 nucleotides are TGTGCCTGGACTGCTACAGGGGGCGGTGGCACAGATACGCAGTATTTT. This sequence encodes CAWTATGGGGTDTQYF. The full variable domain, rest sourced from reference TRBV30 and TRBJ2-3, is SQTIHQWPATLVQPVGSPLSLECTVEGTSNPNLYWYRQAAGRGLQLLFYSVGIGQISSEVPQNLSASRPQDRQFILSSKKLLLSDSGFYLCAWTATGGGGTDTQYFGPGTRLTVL.

This clone was found many times. The CDR3 region is CAITRGGSDTQYF. CDR3 bases: TGTGCCATCACCCGGGGGGGATCAGATACGCAGTATTTT. The rearrangement links TRBV10-3 to TRBJ2-3; 8 bases line up with TRBD2. CDR1 and CDR2 (germline): ENHRY, SYGVKD. The V and J ends lost 7 bases and 4 bases, in that order; junction bases with no gene match: 4. The CDR3 runs 13 residues.

This clone was found a few times. This rearrangement joins TRBV21-1 to TRBJ1-1; no check of the table's D call, TRBD1, against the DNA was made. TRBV21-1 is termed a pseudogene. CDR3 size: 14 residues. CDR3 nucleotides: TGTGCCAGCAGCAATGGACAGGGGAACACTGAAGCTTTCTTT. Protein sequence: CASSNGQGNTEAFF.

This clone occurred a few times. The CDR3 DNA sequence: TGTGCCAGCAGTCTACCCCAGAACACCGGGGAGCTGTTTTTT. It codes for CASSLPQNTGELFF. The rearrangement joins TRBV6-6 to TRBJ2-2; no definite D call. Trimming took 5 bases from V and 1 from J, leaving 8 bases between them. This CDR3 has 14 residues. Germline-derived CDR1 and CDR2 are MNHNY and SVGAGI (reference sequence).

This clone was counted only a few times. This chain uses TRBV6-1 with TRBJ2-7, with a tentative D call TRBD1 (6 bases). Trimming took off 5 bases at V and 4 bases at J, with 12 bases between the two ends. CDR3 size: 13 residues. The V gene's germline CDR1 is MNHNS and CDR2 SASEGT. CDR3 nucleotides: TGTGCCAGCAGTCGCCTTCAGGGGTACGAGCAGTACTTC. It translates to CASSRLQGYEQYF.

Regarding this clone: The junction does not match germline at one end; this may be a read error. The rearrangement links TRBV7-7 to TRBJ2-1, with TRBD2 matching 13 bases. The germline V gene has CDR1 SSHAT and CDR2 FNYEAQ (reference sequence). The CDR3 sequence is 15 residues long. The CDR3: CASSLGLAGVNEQFF. As DNA, the CDR3 is TGTGCTAGCAGCTTAGGACTAGCGGGGGTCAATGAGCAGTTCTTC.

The table lists this clone with a few counts. V and J are TRBV29-1 and TRBJ1-2; D may be TRBD1 (6 bases). This CDR3 has 12 residues. CDR1 and CDR2 (germline): SQVTM, ANQGSEA. Trimming removed 4 bases at V and 8 bases at J, with 14 bases between. The CDR3 region has the DNA TGCAGCGTTGTCGGGGACACAGGGGGCTACACCTTC. Protein sequence: CSVVGDTGGYTF.

There are a few counts of this clone. The rearrangement uses TRBV7-3 and TRBJ1-1, with a possible D match to TRBD1 (6 bases). The germline gives CDR1 SGHTA, CDR2 FQGTGA. The CDR3 is 14 amino acids. V lost 5 bases and J lost 1, with 11 bases in between. CDR3: CASSQDRENTEAFF. In DNA, the CDR3 is TGTGCCAGCAGCCAGGACAGAGAGAACACTGAAGCTTTCTTT.